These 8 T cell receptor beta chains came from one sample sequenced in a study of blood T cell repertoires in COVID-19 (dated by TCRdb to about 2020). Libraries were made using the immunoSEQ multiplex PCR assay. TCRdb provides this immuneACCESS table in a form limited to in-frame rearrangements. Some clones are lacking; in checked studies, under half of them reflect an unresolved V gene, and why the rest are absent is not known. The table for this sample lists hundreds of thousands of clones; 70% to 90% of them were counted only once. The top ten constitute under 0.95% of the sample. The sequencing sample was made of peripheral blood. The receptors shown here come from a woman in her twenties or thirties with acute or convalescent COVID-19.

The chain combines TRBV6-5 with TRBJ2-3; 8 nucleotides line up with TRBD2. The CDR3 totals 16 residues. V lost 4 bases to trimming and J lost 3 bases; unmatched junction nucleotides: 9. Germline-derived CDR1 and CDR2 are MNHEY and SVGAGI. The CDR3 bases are TGTGCCAGCAGTTGGAAAAGCGGGAGAGTTACAGATACGCAGTATTTT. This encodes CASSWKSGRVTDTQYF.

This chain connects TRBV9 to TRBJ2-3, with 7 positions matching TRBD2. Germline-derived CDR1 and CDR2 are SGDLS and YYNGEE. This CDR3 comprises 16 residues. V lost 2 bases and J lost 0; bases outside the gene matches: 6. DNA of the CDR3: TGTGCCAGCAGCGTCCCGGGGGGTAGTAGCACAGATACGCAGTATTTT. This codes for CASSVPGGSSTDTQYF.

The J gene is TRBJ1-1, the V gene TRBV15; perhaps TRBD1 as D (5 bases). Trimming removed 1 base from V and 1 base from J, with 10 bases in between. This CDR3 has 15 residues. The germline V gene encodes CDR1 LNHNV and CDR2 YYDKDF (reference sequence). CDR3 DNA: TGTGCCACCAGCAGAGTGGGGGGAGAGAACACTGAAGCTTTCTTT. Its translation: CATSRVGGENTEAFF.

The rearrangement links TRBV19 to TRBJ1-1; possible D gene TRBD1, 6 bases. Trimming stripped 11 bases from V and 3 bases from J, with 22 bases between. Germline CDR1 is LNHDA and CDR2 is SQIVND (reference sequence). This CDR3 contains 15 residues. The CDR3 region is CALTGTLHPYTEAFF. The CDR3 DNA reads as TGTGCCTTAACCGGGACACTACATCCATACACTGAAGCTTTCTTT.

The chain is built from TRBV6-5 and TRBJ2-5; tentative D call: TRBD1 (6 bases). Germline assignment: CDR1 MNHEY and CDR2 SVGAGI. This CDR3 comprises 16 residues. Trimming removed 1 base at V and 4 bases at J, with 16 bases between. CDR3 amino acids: CASSYYRGIFLETQYF. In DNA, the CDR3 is TGTGCCAGCAGTTACTATAGGGGGATATTTTTAGAGACCCAGTACTTC.

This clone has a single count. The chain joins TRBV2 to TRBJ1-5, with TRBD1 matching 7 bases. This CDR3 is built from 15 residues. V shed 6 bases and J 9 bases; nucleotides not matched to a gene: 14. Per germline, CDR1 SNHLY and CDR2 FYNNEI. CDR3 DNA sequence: TGTGCCAGCAGCAGGACAGGCGGCGGGGTTTGGCCCCAGCATTTT. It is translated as CASSRTGGGVWPQHF.

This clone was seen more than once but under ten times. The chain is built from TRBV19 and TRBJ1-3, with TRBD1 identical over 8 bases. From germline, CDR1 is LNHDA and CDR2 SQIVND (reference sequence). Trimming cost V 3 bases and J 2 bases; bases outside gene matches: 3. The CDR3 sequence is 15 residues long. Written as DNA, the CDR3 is TGTGCCAGTAGTATCCAGGGACAGGCTGGAAACACCATATATTTT. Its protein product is CASSIQGQAGNTIYF.

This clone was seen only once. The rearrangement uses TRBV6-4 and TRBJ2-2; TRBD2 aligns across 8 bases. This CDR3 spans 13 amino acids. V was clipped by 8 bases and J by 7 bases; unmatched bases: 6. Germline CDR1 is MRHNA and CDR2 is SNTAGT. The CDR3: CASSTSVFGELFF. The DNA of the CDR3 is TGTGCCAGCTCGACTAGCGTGTTCGGGGAGCTGTTTTTT.